This T cell receptor beta chain was profiled in a study of shared clonotypes between healthy human individuals. The study, taken as a whole, reports: Estimated richness values were generally larger in naive subsets than in memory subsets.

CD4+ cells underwent separation, giving CD45RA+ naive and CD45RA-negative memory subsets. Template for every sorted-subset replicate PCR totaled approximately 200 ng DNA, tens of thousands of T cell genomes. This table comes from immunoSEQ multiplex PCR, and its TCRdb copy is limited to in-frame clones, with some not included. The sample carries 2 million to 3 million clones, around 94% recorded once. As to this clone: Its antigen remains unknown.

J was trimmed by 5 bases and V by 1 base; bases with no gene match: 6. The CDR3 length is 15 residues. Germline V CDR1 and CDR2: MDHEN, SYDVKM. This chain connects TRBV28 to TRBJ1-2; TRBD1 agrees at 8 bases. The TCR comes from a man aged 18-30 years in good health. Sequences were obtained from naive CD4+ T cells sorted from blood. Subset denoted: CD45RA+ positively selected. CDR3 DNA sequence: TGTGCCAGCAGTTTATTTAATACAGGGGGTTATGGCTACACCTTC. Translated, it gives CASSLFNTGGYGYTF.